The 11 T cell receptor beta chains listed next were all sequenced from one sample in a study of response to subunit inactivated influenza vaccine. One entry per CDR3 protein, called by TCRdb with MiXCR from the RT-PCR reads. The sample yields around 570,000 distinct CDR3 sequences, around 11% seen once. Another study also made use of these data, one on T cells expressing NK-cell markers. This second report adds: The cDNA for TCR beta came from 5'RACE template switching with UMIs.

The sample was PBMCs from blood, taken on the day of vaccination. These receptors came from a man aged 45 to 65 who received an inactivated influenza vaccine.

The sample holds many counts of this clonotype. The rearrangement uses TRBV29-1 and TRBJ1-1, with D unclear. Trimming cost V 3 bases and J 4 bases, with 12 bases left between them. The CDR3 loop spans 13 amino acids. Germline CDR1 and CDR2: SQVTM and ANQGSEA. CDR3 amino acids: CSVEEGRGTEAFF. CDR3 nucleotides: TGCAGCGTTGAGGAGGGCCGGGGCACTGAAGCTTTCTTT.

The rearrangement joins TRBV28 to TRBJ2-2; D is unclear. The CDR3 length is 15 residues. Deletions cut 2 bases from V and 2 bases from J, with 9 bases between. Germline V gene sequence: CDR1 MDHEN, CDR2 SYDVKM. The CDR3 DNA follows: TGTGCCAGCAGTTTACTCCCCGAAAACACCGGGGAGCTGTTTTTT. Protein sequence: CASSLLPENTGELFF.

This clonotype was picked up a small number of times. The chain is built from TRBV7-9 and TRBJ2-3, with D unclear. Germline V CDR1 and CDR2: SEHNR, FQNEAQ (reference sequence). The CDR3 totals 16 residues. V dropped 6 bases and J dropped 0 bases, with 16 bases sitting between them. CDR3 nucleotides: TGTGCCAGCAGGTTTCAGCCTATCTCTAGCACAGATACGCAGTATTTT. Translation: CASRFQPISSTDTQYF.

The V call is TRBV10-3, the J call TRBJ2-1, with D unresolved. This CDR3 region has 10 residues. V lost 8 bases to trimming and J lost 5 bases, with 4 bases between them. Germline V gives CDR1 ENHRY, CDR2 SYGVKD. The CDR3 is CAIGNNEQFF. Written as DNA, the CDR3 is TGTGCCATCGGGAACAATGAGCAGTTCTTC.

V gene TRBV18 combines with J gene TRBJ2-3; 7 bases fit TRBD1. Per the germline V gene, CDR1 is KGHSH and CDR2 is LQKENI. Losses at the gene ends were 3 bases for V and 6 bases for J; bases not matched to a gene: 6. There are 14 residues in the CDR3. This CDR3 is CASSPWTGEDTQYF. Written as DNA, the CDR3 is TGTGCCAGCTCACCCTGGACAGGAGAGGATACGCAGTATTTT.

In this sample, this clonotype turned up a few times. This chain links TRBV27 with TRBJ2-7; 10 bases match TRBD1. The CDR3 runs to 19 residues. The ends lost 6 bases at V and 3 bases at J; junction bases unmatched: 20. Germline V gives CDR1 MNHEY, CDR2 SMNVEV (reference sequence). In DNA form, the CDR3 reads TGTGCCAGCAGGCCCACCGGGACAGGGGCTCTAACATCCCGCTACGAGCAGTACTTC. Protein: CASRPTGTGALTSRYEQYF.

This clonotype was counted between two and nine times. The CDR3 DNA is TGCGCCAGCAGCTTACGGACAGGGGGCAACACTGAAGCTTTCTTT. Its protein is CASSLRTGGNTEAFF. The chain has TRBV5-1 and TRBJ1-1; 11 bases align to TRBD1. Germline values: CDR1 SGHRS, CDR2 YFSETQ. V shed 2 bases and J 2 bases; nucleotides not matched to a gene: 2. The CDR3 loop spans 15 amino acids.

V is TRBV20-1 and J is TRBJ2-3; the D gene could be TRBD1 or TRBD2 (5 bases each). V lost 1 base to trimming and J lost 6 bases, with 14 bases between them. CDR3 length: 14 amino acids. The germline V gene encodes CDR1 DFQATT and CDR2 SNEGSKA (reference sequence). In DNA, the CDR3 is TGCAGTGCTAGAGGAGGGGCGCTGAGGGATACGCAGTATTTT. Its protein is CSARGGALRDTQYF.

This clonotype occurred a few times. The CDR3 reads CASRPGDNQPQHF. CDR3 bases: TGTGCCAGCCGTCCAGGGGACAATCAGCCCCAGCATTTT. The chain combines TRBV12-3 or TRBV12-4 with TRBJ1-5; D is possibly TRBD1 (6 bases). This CDR3 has 13 residues. The V gene lost 8 bases and the J gene lost 3 bases, with 11 bases spanning the gap.

This clonotype turned up a few times. This chain links TRBV12-3 or TRBV12-4 with TRBJ2-7; D gene unclear. The ends were cut back, 2 bases at V and 3 bases at J, with 5 bases in the middle. This CDR3 comprises 12 residues. The CDR3 region is CASSLNHYEQYF. CDR3 in DNA: TGTGCCAGCAGTTTAAACCACTACGAGCAGTACTTC.

The chain couples TRBV15 to TRBJ2-5; 11 bases agree with TRBD2. The germline CDR1 and CDR2 sequences are LNHNV and YYDKDF (reference sequence). CDR3 size: 16 residues. V dropped 3 bases and J dropped 2; count of bases not matched to a gene: 5. CDR3 in DNA: TGTGCCACCAGCAGGGGCGGGACTAGCGGACAAGAGACCCAGTACTTC. It encodes CATSRGGTSGQETQYF.